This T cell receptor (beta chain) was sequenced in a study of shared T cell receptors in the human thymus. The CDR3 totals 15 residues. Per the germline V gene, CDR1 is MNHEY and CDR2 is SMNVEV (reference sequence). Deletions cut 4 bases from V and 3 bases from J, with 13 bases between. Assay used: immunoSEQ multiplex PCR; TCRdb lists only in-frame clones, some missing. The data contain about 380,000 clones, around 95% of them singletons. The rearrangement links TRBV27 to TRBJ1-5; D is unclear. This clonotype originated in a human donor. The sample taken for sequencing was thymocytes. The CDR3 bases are TGTGCCAGCAGTTCCTCTTCGGGTGACAATCAGCCCCAGCATTTT. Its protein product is CASSSSSGDNQPQHF.